This T cell receptor (beta chain) was observed in a study of blood T cell repertoires in COVID-19. About the study: Sample material is recorded as cDNA or gDNA derived from T cells, B-cell-depleted T cells, or PBMCs.

Two consecutive negative NP/OP PCR tests, clearance, or resolved symptoms defined Cohort 3 recovery. Authors' data handling: Amplification from reference gene primers served as the basis for estimated nucleated cell counts. TCRdb's table, derived via immunoSEQ multiplex PCR, lists solely in-frame clones and lacks some. V and J calls and clone size are as listed in that table; D and trimming were resolved from the DNA. The table shows about 300,000 clones, with over 75% occurring only once. CDR3 length: 15 amino acids. Germline loops: CDR1 SNHLY, CDR2 FYNNEI. J lost 1 base, V lost 6 bases, and 1 base had no gene match.

V is TRBV2 and J is TRBJ2-5; 14 bases are shared with TRBD2. The receptor's source is a young man who had recovered from COVID-19. Sequencing used PBMCs or T cells enriched from blood (not recorded which). The CDR3 coding sequence is TGTGCCAGCAGGGGACTAGCGGGGGCCCAAGAGACCCAGTACTTC. As protein: CASRGLAGAQETQYF.